This T cell receptor beta chain was sequenced in a study of T cell changes during pregnancy in multiple sclerosis. This clone came up once. This CDR3 comprises 15 residues. The V gene end was trimmed by 5 bases and the J gene end by 5 bases; junction bases not matched to a gene: 9. Germline V gene lookup returns CDR1 SEHNR and CDR2 FQNEAQ (reference sequence). Generated by immunoSEQ multiplex PCR, the TCRdb table keeps only in-frame clones and is missing some. This table has over 65,000 clones, around 93% appearing once. This receptor was taken from a female donor in good health, enrolled as a control in a pregnancy study. The chain recombines TRBV7-9 with TRBJ2-5; the match to TRBD1 covers 9 bases. The sample in question was peripheral blood, obtained in the first trimester of pregnancy. The CDR3 DNA reads TGTGCCAGCAGCCCGCAGACAGGGGGGGCGGAGACCCAGTACTTC. Translating it yields CASSPQTGGAETQYF.